These 28 T cell receptor beta chains share one sample of origin, sequenced in a study of cytomegalovirus exposure and HLA in healthy donors. This PCR relied on a set of 60 Vbeta primers and 13 Jbeta primers. The protocol was immunoSEQ multiplex PCR, while the TCRdb copy is restricted to in-frame clones and leaves out a portion. The repertoire holds 130,000 to 150,000 clones, with 80% to 85% as singletons. Sequenced material: PBMCs. These receptors were obtained from a young woman in good health and CMV-seronegative.

The rearrangement joins TRBV6-5 to TRBJ1-2; weak D call: TRBD1 (5 bases). The germline V and J ends were trimmed by 8 bases and 0 bases, with 13 bases remaining between them. This CDR3 comprises 14 residues. Germline V gives CDR1 MNHEY, CDR2 SVGAGI. The CDR3, as DNA: TGTGCCAGCGCCCTGGGGCGCACTAACTATGGCTACACCTTC. It is translated as CASALGRTNYGYTF.

CDR3 nucleotides: TGTGCCAGCAGCGTACCTTGGAGAGTGCGGAGTAGGAACACCATATATTTT. Amino acids: CASSVPWRVRSRNTIYF. V is TRBV9 and J is TRBJ1-3; D not resolved. In germline, CDR1 is SGDLS, CDR2 YYNGEE. V was clipped by 1 base and J by 7 bases, with 21 bases between them. There are 17 residues in the CDR3.

The V gene is TRBV19, the J gene TRBJ1-5; D uncertain. Deletions cut 1 base from V and 0 bases from J, with 4 bases between. From germline, CDR1 is LNHDA and CDR2 SQIVND (reference sequence). CDR3 length equals 14 residues. CDR3 nucleotide sequence: TGTGCCAGTAGTATAGGGAGTAGCAATCAGCCCCAGCATTTT. Amino acid sequence: CASSIGSSNQPQHF.

This chain joins TRBV6-5 and TRBJ2-5, with 8 bases fitting TRBD2. Losses at the gene ends were 4 bases for V and 2 bases for J; bases not matched to a gene: 3. Germline-derived CDR1 and CDR2 are MNHEY and SVGAGI. This CDR3 comprises 14 residues. The CDR3, as DNA: TGTGCCAGCAGTTCCCAGCGGGAGCAAGAGACCCAGTACTTC. This sequence encodes CASSSQREQETQYF.

The V call is TRBV9, the J call TRBJ2-1, with a weak D call TRBD2 (6 bases). CDR3 size: 15 residues. Per germline, CDR1 SGDLS and CDR2 YYNGEE. V lost 0 bases, J lost 13 bases, and 20 bases lay in between. CDR3 in amino acids: CASSVAPAGRHSQFF. The CDR3 DNA sequence: TGTGCCAGCAGCGTAGCCCCCGCGGGGAGGCATAGTCAGTTCTTC.

The chain carries TRBV4-3 and TRBJ1-6; 7 positions agree with TRBD1. This CDR3 has 15 amino acids. The V and J ends lost 0 bases and 9 bases, in that order; junction bases with no gene match: 5. Germline CDR1 reads LGHNA; CDR2 reads YSLEER. In nucleotides, the CDR3 is TGCGCCAGCAGCCAAGATGGGGGACAGAGTTCACCCCTCCACTTT. Translation gives CASSQDGGQSSPLHF.

The chain has TRBV27 and TRBJ2-1; 7 bases line up with TRBD1. The germline V gene encodes CDR1 MNHEY and CDR2 SMNVEV (reference sequence). The CDR3 contains 14 residues. V gave up 5 bases and J gave up 4 bases; unmatched junction bases: 5. As DNA, the CDR3 is TGTGCCAGCAGTCCGACAGGGTCATACAATGAGCAGTTCTTC. This sequence encodes CASSPTGSYNEQFF.

The CDR3 reads CASSSTRLNTEAFF. CDR3 DNA sequence: TGTGCCAGCAGTTCGACTAGACTGAACACTGAAGCTTTCTTT. The chain combines TRBV28 with TRBJ1-1; no clear D gene. This CDR3 spans 14 amino acids. Trimming removed 4 bases from V and 0 bases from J, with 9 bases in between. The germline gives CDR1 MDHEN, CDR2 SYDVKM. The full variable domain, in which reference TRBV28 and TRBJ1-1 provide the parts outside the CDR3, is DVKVTQSSRYLVKRTGEKVFLECVQDMDHENMFWYRQDPGLGLRLIYFSYDVKMKEKGDIPEGYSVSREKKERFSLILESASTNQTSMYLCASSSTRLNTEAFFGQGTRLTVV.

This clone was counted between two and nine times. V is TRBV29-1 and J is TRBJ1-1; 7 nucleotides match TRBD1. Germline values: CDR1 SQVTM, CDR2 ANQGSEA. V dropped 7 bases and J dropped 2; count of bases not matched to a gene: 4. This CDR3 has 12 amino acids. CDR3 DNA sequence: TGCAGCGCAGGGACAGCAAACACTGAAGCTTTCTTT. Protein sequence: CSAGTANTEAFF.

The chain carries TRBV11-3 and TRBJ1-5, with 9 bases aligning to TRBD1. This CDR3 region has 15 residues. After removal of 1 base from V and 2 bases from J, the junction contained 0 bases not matched to a gene. CDR1 and CDR2 (germline): SGHNT, YENEEA. CDR3 nucleotides: TGTGCCAGCAGCTTAGGGGACAGGGGCAATCAGCCCCAGCATTTT. This encodes CASSLGDRGNQPQHF.

This chain connects TRBV27 to TRBJ1-6; TRBD1 matches 9 bases. J gave up 9 bases and V 3 bases, and 3 bases lay outside the gene matches. Looked up from germline, CDR1 is MNHEY and CDR2 is SMNVEV (reference sequence). This CDR3 contains 14 residues. CDR3 sequence: CASSFGTGFSPLHF. CDR3 nucleotide sequence: TGTGCCAGCAGTTTCGGGACAGGGTTTTCACCCCTCCACTTT.

The chain uses TRBV7-8 and TRBJ1-3; tentatively, D is TRBD1 (5 bases). Trimming shortened V by 2 bases and J by 4 bases, and 18 bases separated the two germline ends. The CDR3 totals 17 residues. Germline lookup yields CDR1 SGHVS and CDR2 FQNEAQ. CDR3 loop: CASSLSTGYRRGNTIYF. As DNA, the CDR3 is TGTGCCAGCAGCTTATCCACAGGATACCGCCGCGGAAACACCATATATTTT.

The chain is built from TRBV27 and TRBJ1-3; 9 bases map to TRBD1. The CDR3 runs to 17 residues. After removal of 3 bases from V and 4 bases from J, the junction contained 10 bases not matched to a gene. Per germline, CDR1 MNHEY and CDR2 SMNVEV (reference sequence). CDR3 sequence: CASSLRIDRGRGNTIYF. CDR3 DNA sequence: TGTGCCAGCAGTTTGAGGATCGACAGGGGGAGAGGAAACACCATATATTTT.

The chain recombines TRBV6-1 with TRBJ1-2; 7 bases match TRBD1. The ends lost 8 bases at V and 2 bases at J; junction bases unmatched: 8. Germline V CDR1 and CDR2: MNHNS, SASEGT. The CDR3 is 14 amino acids. For the CDR3, the DNA is TGTGCCAGCGGGAGATACAGGGGAAACTATGGCTACACCTTC. It codes for CASGRYRGNYGYTF.

The chain links TRBV11-2 to TRBJ1-1; 7 nucleotides match TRBD1. CDR3 length equals 15 residues. The junction had 5 bases not matched to a gene; V was cut back by 0 bases and J by 4 bases. In germline, CDR1 is SGHAT, CDR2 FQNNGV. The CDR3 reads CASSLEWTGTTEAFF. The CDR3 bases are TGTGCCAGCAGCTTAGAGTGGACAGGAACCACTGAAGCTTTCTTT. Drawing the rest from reference TRBV11-2 and TRBJ1-1, the complete variable domain is EAGVAQSPRYKIIEKRQSVAFWCNPISGHATLYWYQQILGQGPKLLIQFQNNGVVDDSQLPKDRFSAERLKGVDSTLKIQPAKLEDSAVYLCASSLEWTGTTEAFFGQGTRLTVV.

V gene TRBV15 combines with J gene TRBJ1-3, with a weak D call TRBD1 (5 bases). V lost 0 bases and J 2 bases, leaving 11 bases between the germline ends. The CDR3 contains 16 residues. Germline V gives CDR1 LNHNV, CDR2 YYDKDF (reference sequence). CDR3 sequence reads: CATSRDTGGAGNTIYF. In DNA form, the CDR3 reads TGTGCCACCAGCAGAGATACGGGGGGTGCTGGAAACACCATATATTTT.

This clone was picked up a small number of times. The rearrangement links TRBV30 to TRBJ2-3; tentatively, D is TRBD1 (6 bases). Between the trimmed V and J ends, which lost 5 bases and 4 bases, there was a span of 22 bases. The germline V gene encodes CDR1 GTSNPN and CDR2 SVGIG (reference sequence). CDR3 length: 16 amino acids. The CDR3 region has the DNA TGTGCCTGGGGGAAACGACGGACAGCCGGGGCAGATACGCAGTATTTT. It codes for CAWGKRRTAGADTQYF.

The chain is built from TRBV2 and TRBJ1-1, with D unclear. V lost 3 bases and J 4 bases, leaving 12 bases between the germline ends. The CDR3 sequence is 14 residues long. Germline V gene lookup returns CDR1 SNHLY and CDR2 FYNNEI. CDR3 nucleotides: TGTGCCAGCAGTGAGGTGTCGGCGGGCACTGAAGCTTTCTTT. Protein product: CASSEVSAGTEAFF.

V and J are TRBV6-1 and TRBJ1-2; TRBD1 is a possible D gene (5 bases). V lost 1 base to trimming and J lost 4 bases, with 25 bases between them. This CDR3 is 19 amino acids long. Germline V gives CDR1 MNHNS, CDR2 SASEGT. CDR3 coding DNA: TGTGCCAGCAGTGAAGTCTTGGGGGGTGTTGGACGGATCCTCTATGGCTACACCTTC. This codes for CASSEVLGGVGRILYGYTF.

The J gene is TRBJ1-4, the V gene TRBV10-2, with 7 nucleotides matching TRBD1. Germline trimming cut 4 bases from V and 8 bases from J; bases unmatched to any gene: 4. CDR3 length: 13 amino acids. Germline V CDR1 and CDR2: WSHSY, SAAADI. CDR3 region: CASSGQGREKLFF. The CDR3 nucleotides are TGCGCCAGCAGTGGACAGGGCCGAGAAAAACTGTTTTTT.

A few counts support this clone. One junction end disagrees with the germline gene, perhaps due to a read error. V usage is TRBV7-2 and J usage is TRBJ1-1; D is undetermined. Germline V gene data show CDR1 as SGHTA and CDR2 as FQGNSA. This CDR3 spans 17 amino acids. The CDR3 here is CASSLRQLRRLTTTIKF. The CDR3 nucleotides are TGTGCCAGCAGCTTACGTCAACTAAGGAGGTTAACGACCACGATAAAATTT.

DNA for the CDR3: TGTGCCAGCAGCCAAGAAGGGGGGGAACAAGAGACCCAGTACTTC. The encoded protein is CASSQEGGEQETQYF. This chain links TRBV6-1 with TRBJ2-5; a weak D match, TRBD2 (7 bases). The CDR3 sequence is 15 residues long. From germline, CDR1 is MNHNS and CDR2 SASEGT. The V end was cut by 6 bases, the J end by 2 bases, with 16 bases between.

V gene TRBV11-2 combines with J gene TRBJ1-4; no clear D gene. Per germline, CDR1 SGHAT and CDR2 FQNNGV. The V gene lost 6 bases and the J gene lost 8 bases, with 13 bases spanning the gap. This CDR3 has 13 amino acids. The CDR3 sequence is CASRAGEEEKLFF. CDR3 in DNA: TGTGCCAGCAGGGCCGGGGAAGAGGAAAAACTGTTTTTT. The full variable domain, its missing parts supplied by reference TRBV11-2 and TRBJ1-4, is EAGVAQSPRYKIIEKRQSVAFWCNPISGHATLYWYQQILGQGPKLLIQFQNNGVVDDSQLPKDRFSAERLKGVDSTLKIQPAKLEDSAVYLCASRAGEEEKLFFGSGTQLSVL.

This sequence joins TRBV4-1 and TRBJ1-2; D might be TRBD1 (6 bases). Germline-derived CDR1 and CDR2 are MGHRA and YSYEKL. Trimming took 1 base from V and 7 from J, leaving 19 bases between them. The CDR3 spans 16 residues. CDR3 sequence: CASSQVPWQGMSGYTF. In DNA form, the CDR3 reads TGCGCCAGCAGCCAAGTACCATGGCAGGGGATGAGTGGCTACACCTTC.

The chain combines TRBV4-1 with TRBJ1-3; 10 bases line up with TRBD1. Germline CDR1 MGHRA, CDR2 YSYEKL. V was clipped by 4 bases and J by 4 bases; unmatched bases: 7. This CDR3 has 16 residues. DNA for the CDR3: TGCGCCAGCAGCCCTCGGACAGGGGGGACAGGAAACACCATATATTTT. It translates to CASSPRTGGTGNTIYF.

This rearrangement joins TRBV6-5 to TRBJ2-1; 11 positions agree with TRBD2. J was trimmed by 7 bases and V by 1 base; bases with no gene match: 6. Germline V gives CDR1 MNHEY, CDR2 SVGAGI. The CDR3 covers 16 residues. CDR3 in DNA: TGTGCCAGCAGTTACTATGCTAGCGGGGGGTCTAATGAGCAGTTCTTC. This gives the protein CASSYYASGGSNEQFF.

The chain couples TRBV6-5 to TRBJ2-7; 7 bases line up with TRBD1. The CDR3 runs 15 residues. The germline V gene encodes CDR1 MNHEY and CDR2 SVGAGI. V shed 0 bases and J 2 bases; nucleotides not matched to a gene: 4. The CDR3 is CASSYSRDSPYEQYF. Here the CDR3 DNA reads TGTGCCAGCAGTTACTCCAGGGACAGCCCCTACGAGCAGTACTTC.

The V and J genes are TRBV10-1 and TRBJ2-3; possibly TRBD2 for D (5 bases). The germline V gene encodes CDR1 WNHNN and CDR2 SYGVQD (reference sequence). This CDR3 is 16 amino acids long. The germline V and J ends were trimmed by 0 bases and 3 bases, with 13 bases remaining between them. Here the CDR3 reads CASSESRVRRTDTQYF. CDR3 sequence (DNA): TGCGCCAGCAGTGAGTCGAGGGTTCGTAGGACAGATACGCAGTATTTT.